The clone carrying this T cell receptor (beta chain) appeared many times. Antigen unknown. In TCRdb, the 5' RACE reads were re-called with MiXCR into one record per CDR3 protein. This table holds 200,000 or so distinct CDR3 sequences, around 15% found once. The source of the sample is a study of identical twins. Study-level results: Among out-of-frame alpha sequences shared by twins, low generation probability occurred in excess. Excess twin sharing in beta out-of-frame sequences was weaker.

A further study also used this sample, focusing on T cells expressing NK-cell markers.

The sequence came from a woman between 18 and 29 years old in good health. Material: CD8+ T cells sorted from blood.

DNA for the CDR3: TGTGCCAGCAGATCCGACAGCCCGCCCAATGAAAAACTGTTTTTT. Its translation: CASRSDSPPNEKLFF. This chain connects TRBV12-3 or TRBV12-4 to TRBJ1-4, with a weak D call TRBD1 (5 bases). The ends were cut back, 6 bases at V and 5 bases at J, with 16 bases in the middle. The CDR3 is made up of 15 amino acids.